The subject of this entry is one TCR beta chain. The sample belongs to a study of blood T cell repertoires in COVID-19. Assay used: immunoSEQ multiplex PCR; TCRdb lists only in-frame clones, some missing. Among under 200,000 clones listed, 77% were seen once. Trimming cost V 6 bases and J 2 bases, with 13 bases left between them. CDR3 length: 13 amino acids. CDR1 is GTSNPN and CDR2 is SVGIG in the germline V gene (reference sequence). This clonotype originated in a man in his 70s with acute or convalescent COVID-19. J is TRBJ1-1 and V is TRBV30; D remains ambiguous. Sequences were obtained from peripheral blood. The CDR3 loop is CACGEEPNTEAFF. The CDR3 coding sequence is TGTGCCTGCGGAGAAGAGCCTAACACTGAAGCTTTCTTT.